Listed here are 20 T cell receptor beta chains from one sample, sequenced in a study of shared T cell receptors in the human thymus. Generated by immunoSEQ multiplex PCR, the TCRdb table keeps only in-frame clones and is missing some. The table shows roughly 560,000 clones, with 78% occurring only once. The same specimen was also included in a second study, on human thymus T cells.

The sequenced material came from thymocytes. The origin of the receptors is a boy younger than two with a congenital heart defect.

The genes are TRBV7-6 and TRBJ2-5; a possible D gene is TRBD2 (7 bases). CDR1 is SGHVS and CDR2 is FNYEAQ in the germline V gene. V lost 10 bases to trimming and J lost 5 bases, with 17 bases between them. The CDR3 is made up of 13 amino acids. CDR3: CATRGEGGETQYF. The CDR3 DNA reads TGTGCCACCCGGGGCGAGGGGGGGGAGACCCAGTACTTC.

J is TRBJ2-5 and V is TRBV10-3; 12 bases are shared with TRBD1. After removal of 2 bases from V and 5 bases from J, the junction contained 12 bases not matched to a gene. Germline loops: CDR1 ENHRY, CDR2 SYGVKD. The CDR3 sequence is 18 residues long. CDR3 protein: CAISEPTPGTGGQETQYF. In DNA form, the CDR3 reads TGTGCCATCAGTGAGCCGACCCCCGGGACAGGGGGCCAGGAGACCCAGTACTTC.

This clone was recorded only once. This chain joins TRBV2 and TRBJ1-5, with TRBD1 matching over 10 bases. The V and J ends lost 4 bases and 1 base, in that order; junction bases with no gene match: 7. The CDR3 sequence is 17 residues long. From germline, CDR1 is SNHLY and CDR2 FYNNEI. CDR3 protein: CASSGNWGQGSNQPQHF. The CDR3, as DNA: TGTGCCAGCAGTGGTAATTGGGGACAGGGGAGCAATCAGCCCCAGCATTTT.

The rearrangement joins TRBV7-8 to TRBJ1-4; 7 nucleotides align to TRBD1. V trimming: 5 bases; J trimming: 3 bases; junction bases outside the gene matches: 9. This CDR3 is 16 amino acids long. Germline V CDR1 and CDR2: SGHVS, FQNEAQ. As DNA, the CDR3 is TGTGCCAGCAGCCCTGTCGGAGACAGGGCTAATGAAAAACTGTTTTTT. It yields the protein CASSPVGDRANEKLFF.

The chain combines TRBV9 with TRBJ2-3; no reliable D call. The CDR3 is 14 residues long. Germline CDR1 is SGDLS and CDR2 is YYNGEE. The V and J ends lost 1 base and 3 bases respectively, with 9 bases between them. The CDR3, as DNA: TGTGCCAGCAGCGTAACATCGAAGACAGATACGCAGTATTTT. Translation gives CASSVTSKTDTQYF.

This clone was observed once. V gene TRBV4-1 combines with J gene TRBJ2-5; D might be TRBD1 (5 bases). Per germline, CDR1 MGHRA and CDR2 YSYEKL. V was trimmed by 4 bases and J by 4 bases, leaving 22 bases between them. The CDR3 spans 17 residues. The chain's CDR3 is CASSPDPSGRQVETQYF. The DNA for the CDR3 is TGCGCCAGCAGCCCTGATCCATCAGGGCGGCAGGTAGAGACCCAGTACTTC.

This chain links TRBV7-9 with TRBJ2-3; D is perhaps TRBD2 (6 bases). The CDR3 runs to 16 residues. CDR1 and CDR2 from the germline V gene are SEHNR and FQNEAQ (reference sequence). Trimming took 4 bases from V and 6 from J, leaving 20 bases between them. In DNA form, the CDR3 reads TGTGCCAGCAGCTGCGGGGATAGCGGCACACTTGATACGCAGTATTTT. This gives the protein CASSCGDSGTLDTQYF.

This CDR3 is CATSSSGGSSYNEQFF. The DNA for the CDR3 is TGTGCCACCAGCTCCAGCGGTGGGAGCTCCTACAATGAGCAGTTCTTC. The chain carries TRBV15 and TRBJ2-1, with D maybe TRBD2 (5 bases). V lost 5 bases to trimming and J lost 0 bases, with 14 bases between them. Germline V gene lookup returns CDR1 LNHNV and CDR2 YYDKDF (reference sequence). CDR3 size: 16 residues.

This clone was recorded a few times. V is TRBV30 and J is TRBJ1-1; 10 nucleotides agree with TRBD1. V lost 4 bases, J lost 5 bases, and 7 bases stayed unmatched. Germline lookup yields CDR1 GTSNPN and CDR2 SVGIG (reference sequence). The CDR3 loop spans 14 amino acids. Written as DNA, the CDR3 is TGTGCCTGGAACTCCCGGGACAGGGGAACTGAAGCTTTCTTT. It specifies CAWNSRDRGTEAFF.

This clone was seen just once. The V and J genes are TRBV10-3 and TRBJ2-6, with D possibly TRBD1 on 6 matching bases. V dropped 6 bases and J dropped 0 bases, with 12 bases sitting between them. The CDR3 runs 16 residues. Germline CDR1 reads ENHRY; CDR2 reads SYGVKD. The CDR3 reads CAIRPTGSSGANVLTF. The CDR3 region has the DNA TGTGCCATCAGACCCACAGGGAGCTCTGGGGCCAACGTCCTGACTTTC.

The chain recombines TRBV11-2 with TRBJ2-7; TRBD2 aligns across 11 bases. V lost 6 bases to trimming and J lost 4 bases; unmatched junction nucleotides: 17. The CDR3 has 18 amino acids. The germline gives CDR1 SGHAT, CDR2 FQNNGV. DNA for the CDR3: TGTGCCAGCAGTTTTACTAGCGGGAGCCTTTCGTTCCTTTACGAGCAGTACTTC. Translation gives CASSFTSGSLSFLYEQYF.

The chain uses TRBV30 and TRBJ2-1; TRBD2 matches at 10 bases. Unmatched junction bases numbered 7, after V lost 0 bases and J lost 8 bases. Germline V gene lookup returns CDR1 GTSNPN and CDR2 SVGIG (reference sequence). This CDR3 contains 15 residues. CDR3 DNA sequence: TGTGCCTGGAGTGTGCAAGCGGGAGGGTTGGATGAGCAGTTCTTC. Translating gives CAWSVQAGGLDEQFF.

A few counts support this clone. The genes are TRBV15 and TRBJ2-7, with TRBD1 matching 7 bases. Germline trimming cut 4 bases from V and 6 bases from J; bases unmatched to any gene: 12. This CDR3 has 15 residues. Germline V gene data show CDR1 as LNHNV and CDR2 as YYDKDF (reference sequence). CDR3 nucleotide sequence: TGTGCCACCAGCACCAGGGACAGTAAAGACCGCGAGCAGTACTTC. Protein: CATSTRDSKDREQYF. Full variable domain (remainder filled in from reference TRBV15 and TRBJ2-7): DAMVIQNPRYQVTQFGKPVTLSCSQTLNHNVMYWYQQKSSQAPKLLFHYYDKDFNNEADTPDNFQSRRPNTSFCFLDIRSPGLGDTAMYLCATSTRDSKDREQYFGPGTRLTVT.

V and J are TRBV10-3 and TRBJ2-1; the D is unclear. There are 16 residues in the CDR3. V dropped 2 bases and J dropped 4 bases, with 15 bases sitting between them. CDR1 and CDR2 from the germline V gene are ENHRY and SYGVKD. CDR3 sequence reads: CAISEELSSRYNEQFF. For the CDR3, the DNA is TGTGCCATCAGTGAGGAATTGTCATCGAGGTACAATGAGCAGTTCTTC.

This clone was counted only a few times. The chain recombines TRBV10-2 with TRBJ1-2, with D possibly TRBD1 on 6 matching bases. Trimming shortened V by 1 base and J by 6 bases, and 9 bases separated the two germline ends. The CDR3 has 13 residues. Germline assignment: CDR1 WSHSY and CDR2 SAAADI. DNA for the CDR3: TGCGCCAGCAGTGAGTTGCGGGGGCATGGCTACACCTTC. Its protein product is CASSELRGHGYTF.

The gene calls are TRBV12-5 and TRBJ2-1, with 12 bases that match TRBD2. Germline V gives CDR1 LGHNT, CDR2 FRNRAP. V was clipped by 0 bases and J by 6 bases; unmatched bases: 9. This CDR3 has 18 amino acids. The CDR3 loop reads CASGLVVLAGGPINEQFF. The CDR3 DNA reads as TGTGCTAGTGGTTTGGTTGTCCTAGCGGGAGGGCCGATCAATGAGCAGTTCTTC.

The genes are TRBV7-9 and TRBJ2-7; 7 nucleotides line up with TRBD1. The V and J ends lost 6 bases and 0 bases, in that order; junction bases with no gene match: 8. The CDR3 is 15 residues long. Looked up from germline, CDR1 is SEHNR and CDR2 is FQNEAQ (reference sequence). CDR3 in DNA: TGTGCCAGCAGAACCACAGGGGCCCACTCCTACGAGCAGTACTTC. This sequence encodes CASRTTGAHSYEQYF.

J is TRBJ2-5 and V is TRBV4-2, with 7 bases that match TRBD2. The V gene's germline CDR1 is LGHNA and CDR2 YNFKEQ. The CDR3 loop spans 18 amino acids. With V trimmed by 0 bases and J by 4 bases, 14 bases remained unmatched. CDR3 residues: CASSQEGRERAVRETQYF. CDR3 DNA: TGTGCCAGCAGCCAAGAAGGGAGGGAGAGGGCAGTCAGAGAGACCCAGTACTTC.

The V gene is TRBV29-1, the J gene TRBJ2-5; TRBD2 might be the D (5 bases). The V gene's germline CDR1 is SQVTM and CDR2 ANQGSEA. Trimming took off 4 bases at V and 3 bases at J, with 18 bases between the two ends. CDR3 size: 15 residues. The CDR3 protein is CSVGKEARSEETQYF. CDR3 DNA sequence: TGCAGCGTTGGTAAGGAGGCTCGGTCAGAAGAGACCCAGTACTTC.

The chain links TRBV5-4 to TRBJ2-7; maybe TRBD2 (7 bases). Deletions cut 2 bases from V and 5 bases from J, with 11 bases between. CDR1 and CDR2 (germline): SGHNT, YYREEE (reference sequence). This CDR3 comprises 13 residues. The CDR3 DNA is TGTGCCAGCAGCTTAGGAGGGGGGGACGAGCAGTACTTC. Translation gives CASSLGGGDEQYF. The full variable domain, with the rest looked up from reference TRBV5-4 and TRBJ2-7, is ETGVTQSPTHLIKTRGQQVTLRCSSQSGHNTVSWYQQALGQGPQFIFQYYREEENGRGNFPPRFSGLQFPNYSSELNVNALELDDSALYLCASSLGGGDEQYFGPGTRLTVT.